The TCR beta chain under discussion was sequenced for a study of T cells after yellow fever vaccination. Germline V gives CDR1 MDHEN, CDR2 SYDVKM. V trimming: 2 bases; J trimming: 5 bases; junction bases outside the gene matches: 8. CDR3 length: 15 amino acids. Study results and caveats: Abundant clonotypes from the bulk population could get into FACS-sorted repertoires as contaminants. The secondary response was weaker but peaked faster, day 5 versus 15.

This clonotype was observed a handful of times. Its antigen is unidentified. They built TCR cDNA with 5'RACE template switching, a step that put in a universal primer site and UMIs. TCRdb used MiXCR to reprocess the 5' RACE reads, holding one entry per CDR3 protein. The sample contains about 340,000 distinct CDR3 sequences, approximately 3.9% of which appear only once. The genes are TRBV28 and TRBJ1-2, with TRBD1 identical over 7 bases. This receptor was identified in a man between 18 and 29 years old who received the YFV17D yellow fever vaccine. The sequencing used PBMCs, collected 5 days after the yellow fever booster vaccination. DNA for the CDR3: TGTGCCAGCAGTTTAGACGATCAGGGGGGATATGGCTACACCTTC. This codes for CASSLDDQGGYGYTF.